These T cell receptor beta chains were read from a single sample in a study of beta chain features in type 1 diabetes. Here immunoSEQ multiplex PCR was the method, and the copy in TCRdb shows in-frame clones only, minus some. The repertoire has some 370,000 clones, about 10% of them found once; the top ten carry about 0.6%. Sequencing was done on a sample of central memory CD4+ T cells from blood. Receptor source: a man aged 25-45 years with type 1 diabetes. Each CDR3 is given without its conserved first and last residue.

CDR3 protein: ASRVTENYEQY; V gene: TRBV6-1; J gene: TRBJ2-7
CDR3 protein: AWSAASGRARIYEQY; V gene: TRBV30; J gene: TRBJ2-7
CDR3 protein: AISGDRGTDTQY; V gene: TRBV10-3; J gene: TRBJ2-3
CDR3 protein: ASSLGPGGDTGELF; V gene: TRBV7-9; J gene: TRBJ2-2
CDR3 protein: ASSLGQTQETQY; V gene: TRBV5-4; J gene: TRBJ2-5
CDR3 protein: ASSESGGVGNEQF; V gene: TRBV6-4; J gene: TRBJ2-1
CDR3 protein: AIAGTGRNQPQH; V gene: TRBV10-3; J gene: TRBJ1-5
CDR3 protein: ASTPDSTHTQY; V gene: TRBV6-5; J gene: TRBJ2-3
CDR3 protein: ASSLMREYQF; V gene: TRBV7-2; J gene: TRBJ2-1
CDR3 protein: ASNSAKNIQY; V gene: TRBV19; J gene: TRBJ2-4
CDR3 protein: ATSRDLPSAVIYEQY; V gene: TRBV15; J gene: TRBJ2-7
CDR3 protein: ASSLGVAENNEQF; V gene: TRBV5-1; J gene: TRBJ2-1